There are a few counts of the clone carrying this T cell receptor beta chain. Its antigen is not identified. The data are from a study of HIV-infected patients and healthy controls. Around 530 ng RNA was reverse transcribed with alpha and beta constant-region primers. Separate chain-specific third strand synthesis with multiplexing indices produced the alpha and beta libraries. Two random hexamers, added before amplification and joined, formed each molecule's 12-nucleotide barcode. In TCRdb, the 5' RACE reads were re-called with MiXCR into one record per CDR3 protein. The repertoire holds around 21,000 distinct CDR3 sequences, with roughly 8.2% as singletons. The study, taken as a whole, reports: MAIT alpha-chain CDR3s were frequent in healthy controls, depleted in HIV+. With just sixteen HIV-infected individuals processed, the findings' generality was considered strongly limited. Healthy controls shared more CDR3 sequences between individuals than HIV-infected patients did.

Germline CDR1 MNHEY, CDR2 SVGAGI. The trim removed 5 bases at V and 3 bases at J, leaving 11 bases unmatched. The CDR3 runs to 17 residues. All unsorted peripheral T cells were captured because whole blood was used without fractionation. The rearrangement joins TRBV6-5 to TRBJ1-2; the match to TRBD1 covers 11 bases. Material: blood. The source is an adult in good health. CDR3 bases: TGTGCCAGCAGTGCAATCTGGACAGGGGGCCAGGACTATGGCTACACCTTC. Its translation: CASSAIWTGGQDYGYTF.